These T cell receptor beta chains were read from a single sample in a study of blood T cell repertoires in COVID-19. Sequencing was performed with immunoSEQ multiplex PCR; in TCRdb, only in-frame clones are kept and a portion is missing. The sample carries about 170,000 clones, approximately 83% recorded once. Sequencing was performed on peripheral blood. These receptors were taken from a human donor with acute or convalescent COVID-19. The donor label of this sample is uncertain. Both conserved end residues are part of each CDR3. The D gene is left open where the match is weak. Clone sizes are given selectively: once, few, many, or a class where the clone is expanded.

j_call,d_call,v_call,clone_size,cdr3_nt,cdr3_aa
TRBJ1-2,.,TRBV9,.,TGTGCCAGCAGCGTAGGTGTCGGGGCTAACTATGGCTACACCTTC,CASSVGVGANYGYTF
TRBJ2-3,.,TRBV7-2,.,TGTGCCAGCAGCTTAGGGGGCTCCTTCCCAGATACGCAGTATTTT,CASSLGGSFPDTQYF
TRBJ2-3,.,TRBV10-1,.,TGCGCCAGCAGTGAATCAGGGGCCAGGATAGATACGCAGTATTTT,CASSESGARIDTQYF
TRBJ2-4,.,TRBV6-1,.,TGTGCCAGCAGTGAAGGATGGCAGTCAACAAACATTCAGTACTTC,CASSEGWQSTNIQYF
TRBJ1-2,TRBD1,TRBV9,.,TGTGCCTGGTCGGGACAGGGACGAAGATCGGGGTATGGCTACACCTTC,CAWSGQGRRSGYGYTF
TRBJ2-7,TRBD2,TRBV7-3,.,TGTGCCAGCAGCTTAACGGCGCTAGCGGGAGCAAGTGAGCAGTACTTC,CASSLTALAGASEQYF
TRBJ1-1,.,TRBV30,.,TGTGCCTGGGGATCTTACACTGAAGCTTTCTTT,CAWGSYTEAFF
TRBJ2-7,TRBD1,TRBV11-3,.,TGTGCCAGCAGCTCCAGGGACAGCTCCTACGAGCAGTACTTC,CASSSRDSSYEQYF
TRBJ2-7,TRBD1,TRBV15,.,TGTGCCACCGGGACAGGGGGCACACTAATCTACGAGCAGTACTTC,CATGTGGTLIYEQYF
TRBJ1-5,TRBD1,TRBV28,.,TGTGCCAGCAGATTGACAGGGGCGGCCAATCAGCCCCAGCATTTT,CASRLTGAANQPQHF
TRBJ2-6,TRBD1,TRBV5-1,few,TGCGCCAGCAGCTTGAGGACAGGGGTCTCCTCTGGGGCCAACGTCCTGACTTTC,CASSLRTGVSSGANVLTF
TRBJ2-2,TRBD2,TRBV3-1/TRBV3-2,once,TGTGCCAGCAGCTATCGGACTAGCGTATCCACCGGGGAGCTGTTTTTT,CASSYRTSVSTGELFF
TRBJ1-5,.,TRBV18,.,TGTGCCAGCTCACCGGACAGTCTCGATCAGCCCCAGCATTTT,CASSPDSLDQPQHF
TRBJ2-6,.,TRBV7-6,few,TGTGCCAGCAGCCCCGGTGTATTCGCACCCGGGGCCAACGTCCTGACTTTC,CASSPGVFAPGANVLTF
TRBJ1-4,.,TRBV6-5,.,TGTGCCAGCAGGTTAACCTACTCGGAAAAACTGTTTTTT,CASRLTYSEKLFF
TRBJ2-2,TRBD2,TRBV7-2,.,TGTGCCAGCAGCTCTAGCGGGGTCCCCACCGGGGAGCTGTTTTTT,CASSSSGVPTGELFF
TRBJ2-5,TRBD2,TRBV7-3,.,TGTGCCAGCAGCTTACCCCGGACGAGCGGGGGCTTCCAAGAGACCCAGTACTTC,CASSLPRTSGGFQETQYF
TRBJ2-7,TRBD2,TRBV7-2,.,TGTGCCAGCAGCTTAGACGGCGGGAGGGCCCTCTACGAGCAGTACTTC,CASSLDGGRALYEQYF
TRBJ2-1,TRBD2,TRBV9,.,TGTGCCAGCAGCCCCCCGGGGTTAGCGGGAGGTTACAATGAGCAGTTCTTC,CASSPPGLAGGYNEQFF
TRBJ1-2,.,TRBV6-5,.,TGTGCCAGCATCGGAGCAACAGGACCTTTCTACACCTTC,CASIGATGPFYTF
TRBJ1-2,TRBD1,TRBV30,.,TGTGCCTGGAGCCAGGGACAGGGGACGATGAGGGGCTACACCTTC,CAWSQGQGTMRGYTF
TRBJ1-4,TRBD1,TRBV7-2,.,TGTGCCAGCAGCTTAGGCACAGGGGGCCATGAAAAACTGTTTTTT,CASSLGTGGHEKLFF
TRBJ2-7,TRBD1,TRBV7-6,.,TGTGCCAGCAGCTCTGGGACAGCTCTGACCTACGAGCAGTACTTC,CASSSGTALTYEQYF
TRBJ2-7,.,TRBV19,.,TGTGCCAGTAGTATGGGGGGCTACGAGCAGTACTTC,CASSMGGYEQYF
TRBJ2-3,TRBD1,TRBV27,.,TGTGCCAGCAGCGACAGGGGTACAGGAACAGATACGCAGTATTTT,CASSDRGTGTDTQYF
TRBJ2-1,TRBD2,TRBV5-5,.,TGTGCCAGCAGCTTGGTTAGCGGGAGAGAAAAGTTATACAATGAGCAGTTCTTC,CASSLVSGREKLYNEQFF
TRBJ1-6,.,TRBV6-4,.,TGTGCCAGCACTGGATCGGCCGGGGGTTCTGACAACTTTCACTTT,CASTGSAGGSDNFHF
TRBJ1-3,TRBD1,TRBV11-3,.,TGTGCCAGCAGCGCCAGGGGGGCGTCTGGAAACACCATATATTTT,CASSARGASGNTIYF
TRBJ2-7,TRBD1,TRBV25-1,.,TGTGCCAGCAGTGCCGGGACAGGGCTCTACGAGCAGTACTTC,CASSAGTGLYEQYF
TRBJ2-7,.,TRBV5-1,.,TGCGCCAGCAGCTTGGAACAGGGATCTCCCTACGAGCAGTACTTC,CASSLEQGSPYEQYF
TRBJ2-7,.,TRBV7-3,.,TGTGCCAGCAGCCTCGGGGGGCCTTCCTACGAGCAGTACTTC,CASSLGGPSYEQYF
TRBJ2-2,TRBD1,TRBV5-1,.,TGCGCCAGCAGCCCGGTGGGACAGCAAGGCACCGGGGAGCTGTTTTTT,CASSPVGQQGTGELFF
TRBJ2-5,.,TRBV2,.,TGTGCCAGCAGTGTATATCGAGAGACCCAGTACTTC,CASSVYRETQYF
TRBJ2-1,TRBD1,TRBV28,once,TGTGCCAGCACTCCGACAGGGGACTACAATGAGCAGTTCTTC,CASTPTGDYNEQFF
TRBJ2-7,.,TRBV7-9,.,TGTGCCAGCAGGGGAGCGGCCTACGAGCAGTACTTC,CASRGAAYEQYF
TRBJ1-2,TRBD1,TRBV19,.,TGTGCCAGTAGTACCCGACAGGGCGGCTATGGCTACACCTTC,CASSTRQGGYGYTF
TRBJ2-2,TRBD1,TRBV12-3/TRBV12-4,.,TGTGCCAGCAGTAGACAGGGGGCCGGGGAGCTGTTTTTT,CASSRQGAGELFF
TRBJ1-2,TRBD1,TRBV5-5,.,TGTGCCAGCAGCTCCTTACCGACAGGGGAAGGCGTTGGCTACACCTTC,CASSSLPTGEGVGYTF
TRBJ2-7,.,TRBV5-1,.,TGCGCCAGCAGCTTGGATCCGGGGTCCTACGAGCAGTACTTC,CASSLDPGSYEQYF
TRBJ2-7,TRBD1,TRBV11-1,.,TGTGCCAGCAGCTTCCATCCGGGACAGGGGTTGGGCGAGCAGTACTTC,CASSFHPGQGLGEQYF
TRBJ2-5,TRBD1,TRBV27,.,TGTGCCAGCAGTCGACAGGGGGCAGGAAAGACCCAGTACTTC,CASSRQGAGKTQYF
TRBJ2-7,.,TRBV7-6,few,TGTGCCAGCAGCCCTGGGGCCAGGGATGGATCCTACGAGCAGTACTTC,CASSPGARDGSYEQYF
TRBJ2-1,TRBD1,TRBV29-1,.,TGCAGCGAGAAGGCCGGGACAGGCATCAATGAGCAGTTCTTC,CSEKAGTGINEQFF
TRBJ2-2,TRBD2,TRBV24-1,few,TGTGCCACCAGTGATACGGGACTAGCGGGATACACCGGGGAGCTGTTTTTT,CATSDTGLAGYTGELFF
TRBJ1-2,.,TRBV7-9,.,TGTGCCAGCAACCTCCTCGGCTATGGCTACACCTTC,CASNLLGYGYTF
TRBJ1-2,.,TRBV29-1,.,TGCAGCGCGGGACGGGAAGCTAACTATGGCTACACCTTC,CSAGREANYGYTF
TRBJ1-2,TRBD1,TRBV5-4,.,TGTGCCAGCGGACAGGGAGGGGGTGGAAACTATGGCTACACCTTC,CASGQGGGGNYGYTF
TRBJ2-1,TRBD2,TRBV27,once,TGTGCCAGCAGTTCTAGCGGGAATCTCTGGTTCTTC,CASSSSGNLWFF
TRBJ1-1,.,TRBV7-9,.,TGTGCCAGCGGGGCCCGCGTGAACACTGAAGCTTTCTTT,CASGARVNTEAFF
TRBJ2-7,.,TRBV29-1,.,TGCAGCGTTGAGCGGGACCGCACAAACGAGCAGTACTTC,CSVERDRTNEQYF
TRBJ1-2,.,TRBV5-1,.,TGCGCCAGCAGCTTTGGTAGGTCAGGGGCAGGCTATGGCTACACCTTC,CASSFGRSGAGYGYTF
TRBJ2-7,TRBD2,TRBV28,.,TGTGCCAGCAGTACTAGCGGGACCCGCTACGAGCAGTACTTC,CASSTSGTRYEQYF
TRBJ2-5,TRBD1,TRBV6-5,.,TGTGCCAGCAGTTCTACAGGGGGCCTTCAAGAGACCCAGTACTTC,CASSSTGGLQETQYF